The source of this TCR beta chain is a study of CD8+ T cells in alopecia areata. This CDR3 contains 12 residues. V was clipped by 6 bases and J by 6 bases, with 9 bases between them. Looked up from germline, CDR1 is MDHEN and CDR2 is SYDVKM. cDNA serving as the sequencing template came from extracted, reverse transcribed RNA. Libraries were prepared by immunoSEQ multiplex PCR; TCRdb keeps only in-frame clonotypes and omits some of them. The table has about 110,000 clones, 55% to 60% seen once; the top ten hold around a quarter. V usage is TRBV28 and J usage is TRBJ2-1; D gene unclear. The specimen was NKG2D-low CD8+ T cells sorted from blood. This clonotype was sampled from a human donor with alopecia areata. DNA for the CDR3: TGTGCCAGCAGATTTCCTCGCAATGAGCAGTTCTTC. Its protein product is CASRFPRNEQFF. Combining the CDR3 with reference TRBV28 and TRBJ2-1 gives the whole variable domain DVKVTQSSRYLVKRTGEKVFLECVQDMDHENMFWYRQDPGLGLRLIYFSYDVKMKEKGDIPEGYSVSREKKERFSLILESASTNQTSMYLCASRFPRNEQFFGPGTRLTVL.